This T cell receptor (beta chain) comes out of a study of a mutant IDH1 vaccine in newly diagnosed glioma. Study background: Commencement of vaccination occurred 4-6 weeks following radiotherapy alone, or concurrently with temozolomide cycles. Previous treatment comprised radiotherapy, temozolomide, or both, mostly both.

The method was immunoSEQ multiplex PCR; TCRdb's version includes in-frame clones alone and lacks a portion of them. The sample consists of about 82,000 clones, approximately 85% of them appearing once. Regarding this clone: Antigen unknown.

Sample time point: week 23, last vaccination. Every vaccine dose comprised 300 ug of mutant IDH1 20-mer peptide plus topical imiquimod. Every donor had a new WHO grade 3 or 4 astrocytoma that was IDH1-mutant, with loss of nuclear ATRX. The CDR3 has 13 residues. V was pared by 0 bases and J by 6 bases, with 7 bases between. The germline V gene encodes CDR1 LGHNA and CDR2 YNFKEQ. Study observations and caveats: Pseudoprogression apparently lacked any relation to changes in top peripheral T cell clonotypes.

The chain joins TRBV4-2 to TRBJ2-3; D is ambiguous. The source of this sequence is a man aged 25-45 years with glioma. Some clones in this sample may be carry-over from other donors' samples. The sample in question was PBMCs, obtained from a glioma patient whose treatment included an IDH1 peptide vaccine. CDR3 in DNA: TGTGCCAGCAGCCAAGATTCACGGGATACGCAGTATTTT. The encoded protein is CASSQDSRDTQYF.